This TCR beta chain came from a study of shared clonotypes between healthy human individuals. About the research overall: CD4 naive and CD4 memory each took three plates per donor, while CD8 naive took two and CD8 memory one.

It was CD45RO-negative cells, positively selected for CCR7, that made up naive CD8 cells, with terminally differentiated effector memory CD45RA+ cells excluded. Splitting of each subset's genomic DNA was done evenly across several immunoSEQ plates. The data were produced by immunoSEQ multiplex PCR, yet TCRdb's version contains in-frame clones alone and is incomplete. Of more than 550,000 clones listed, 90% to 95% were seen once; the top ten hold 24%. This clone was seen once. Deletions cut 1 base from V and 4 bases from J, with 10 bases between. Germline CDR1 is SGHTA and CDR2 is FQGNSA. The CDR3 loop spans 14 amino acids.

Sequencing was done on a sample of naive CD8+ T cells sorted from blood. V gene TRBV7-2 combines with J gene TRBJ1-2; D gene uncertain. The sequence was collected from a man aged 25 to 40 in good health. CDR3 sequence (DNA): TGTGCCAGCAGCTTAGGCGTAGGACTCTATGGCTACACCTTC. This encodes CASSLGVGLYGYTF.